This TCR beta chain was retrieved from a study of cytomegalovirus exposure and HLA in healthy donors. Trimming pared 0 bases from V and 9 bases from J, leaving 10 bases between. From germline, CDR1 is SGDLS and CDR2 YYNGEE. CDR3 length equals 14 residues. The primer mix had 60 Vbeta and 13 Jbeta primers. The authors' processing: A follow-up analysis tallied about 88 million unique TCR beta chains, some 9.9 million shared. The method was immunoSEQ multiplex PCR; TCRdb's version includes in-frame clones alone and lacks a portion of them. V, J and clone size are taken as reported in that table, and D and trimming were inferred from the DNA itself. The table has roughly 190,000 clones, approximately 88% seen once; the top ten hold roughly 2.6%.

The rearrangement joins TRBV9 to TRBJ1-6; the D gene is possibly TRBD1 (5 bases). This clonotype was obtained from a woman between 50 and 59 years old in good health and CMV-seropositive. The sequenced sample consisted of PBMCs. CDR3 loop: CASSVALRGSPLHF. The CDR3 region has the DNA TGTGCCAGCAGCGTAGCTTTAAGGGGTTCACCCCTCCACTTT.